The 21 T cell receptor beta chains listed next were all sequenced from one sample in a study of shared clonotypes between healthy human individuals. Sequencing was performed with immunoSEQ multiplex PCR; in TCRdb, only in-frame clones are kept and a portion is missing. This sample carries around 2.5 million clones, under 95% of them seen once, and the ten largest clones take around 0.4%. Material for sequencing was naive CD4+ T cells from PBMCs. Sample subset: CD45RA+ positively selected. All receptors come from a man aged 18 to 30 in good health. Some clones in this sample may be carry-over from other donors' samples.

In DNA form, the CDR3 reads TGCGCCAGCAGCTTGGGTAATAGCGGGGGATCCTACAATGAGCAGTTCTTC. Amino acids: CASSLGNSGGSYNEQFF. The chain is built from TRBV5-1 and TRBJ2-1; TRBD2 matches 9 bases. V lost 0 bases and J lost 1; bases outside the gene matches: 5. The CDR3 consists of 17 residues. Germline V gene data show CDR1 as SGHRS and CDR2 as YFSETQ.

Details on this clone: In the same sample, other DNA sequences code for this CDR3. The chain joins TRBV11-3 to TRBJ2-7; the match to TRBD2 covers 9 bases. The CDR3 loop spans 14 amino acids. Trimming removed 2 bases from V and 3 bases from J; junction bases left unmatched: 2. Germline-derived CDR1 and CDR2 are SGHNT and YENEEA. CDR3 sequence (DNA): TGTGCCAGCAGCTTAAGAGCGGGAGGCTACGAGCAGTACTTC. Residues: CASSLRAGGYEQYF.

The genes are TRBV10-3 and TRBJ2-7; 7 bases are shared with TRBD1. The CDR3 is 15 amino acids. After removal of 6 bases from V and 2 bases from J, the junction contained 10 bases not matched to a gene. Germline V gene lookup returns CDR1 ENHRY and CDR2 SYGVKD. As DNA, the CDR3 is TGTGCCATCAGAGCCGGGACAGCGATCCCCTACGAGCAGTACTTC. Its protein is CAIRAGTAIPYEQYF.

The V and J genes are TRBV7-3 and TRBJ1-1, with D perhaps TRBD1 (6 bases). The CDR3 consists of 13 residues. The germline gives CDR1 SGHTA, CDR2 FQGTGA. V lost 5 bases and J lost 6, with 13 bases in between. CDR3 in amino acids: CASSPRGWAEAFF. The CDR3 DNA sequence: TGTGCCAGCAGCCCTAGGGGGTGGGCTGAAGCTTTCTTT.

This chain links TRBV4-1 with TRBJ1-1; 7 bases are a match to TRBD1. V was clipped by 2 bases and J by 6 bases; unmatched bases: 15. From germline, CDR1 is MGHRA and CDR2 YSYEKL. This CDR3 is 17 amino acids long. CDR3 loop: CASSQQGWLGGNAEAFF. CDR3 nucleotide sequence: TGCGCCAGCAGCCAACAAGGGTGGCTAGGGGGCAACGCTGAAGCTTTCTTT.

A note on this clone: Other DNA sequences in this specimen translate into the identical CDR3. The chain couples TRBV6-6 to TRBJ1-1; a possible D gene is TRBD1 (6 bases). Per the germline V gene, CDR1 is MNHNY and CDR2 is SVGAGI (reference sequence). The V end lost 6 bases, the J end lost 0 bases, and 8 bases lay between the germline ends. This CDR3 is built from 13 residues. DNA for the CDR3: TGTGCCAGCAGAAACAGGGTGAACACTGAAGCTTTCTTT. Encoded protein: CASRNRVNTEAFF.

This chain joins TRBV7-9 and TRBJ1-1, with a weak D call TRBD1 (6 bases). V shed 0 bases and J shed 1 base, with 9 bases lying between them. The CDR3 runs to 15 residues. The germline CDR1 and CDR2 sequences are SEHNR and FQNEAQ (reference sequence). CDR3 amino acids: CASSLAGAPNTEAFF. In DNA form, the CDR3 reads TGTGCCAGCAGCTTAGCGGGGGCGCCGAACACTGAAGCTTTCTTT.

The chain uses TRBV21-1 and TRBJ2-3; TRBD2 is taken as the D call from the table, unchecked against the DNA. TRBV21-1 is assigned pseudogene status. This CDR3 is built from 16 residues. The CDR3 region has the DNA TGTGCCAGCAGCAAATTACTAGCGGGAAGGTCAGATACGCAGTATTTT. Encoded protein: CASSKLLAGRSDTQYF.

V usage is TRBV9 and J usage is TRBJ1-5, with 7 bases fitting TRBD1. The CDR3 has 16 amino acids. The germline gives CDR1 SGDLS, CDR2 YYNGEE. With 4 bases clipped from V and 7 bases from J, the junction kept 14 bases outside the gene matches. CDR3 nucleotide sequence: TGTGCCAGCAGCCCGGGGGTTGGGACAGCAAGCCAGCCCCAGCATTTT. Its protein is CASSPGVGTASQPQHF.

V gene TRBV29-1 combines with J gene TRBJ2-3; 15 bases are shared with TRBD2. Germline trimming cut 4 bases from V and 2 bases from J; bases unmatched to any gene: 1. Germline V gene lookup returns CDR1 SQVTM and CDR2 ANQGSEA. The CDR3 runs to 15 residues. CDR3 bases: TGCAGCGTTGGGACTAGCGGGAGGGACACAGATACGCAGTATTTT. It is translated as CSVGTSGRDTDTQYF.

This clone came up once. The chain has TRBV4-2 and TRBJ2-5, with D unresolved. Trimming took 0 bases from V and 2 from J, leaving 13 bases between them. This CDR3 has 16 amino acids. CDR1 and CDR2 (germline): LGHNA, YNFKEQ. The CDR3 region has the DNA TGTGCCAGCAGCCAAGACCTGGCGCAGAGTCAAGAGACCCAGTACTTC. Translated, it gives CASSQDLAQSQETQYF.

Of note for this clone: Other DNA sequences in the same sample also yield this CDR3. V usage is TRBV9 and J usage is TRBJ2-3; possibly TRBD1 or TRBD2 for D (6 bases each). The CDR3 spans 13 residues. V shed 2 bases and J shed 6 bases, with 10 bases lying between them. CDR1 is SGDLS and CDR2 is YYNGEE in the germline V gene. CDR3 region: CASSVRGLDTQYF. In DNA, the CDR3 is TGTGCCAGCAGCGTTCGGGGGCTGGATACGCAGTATTTT.

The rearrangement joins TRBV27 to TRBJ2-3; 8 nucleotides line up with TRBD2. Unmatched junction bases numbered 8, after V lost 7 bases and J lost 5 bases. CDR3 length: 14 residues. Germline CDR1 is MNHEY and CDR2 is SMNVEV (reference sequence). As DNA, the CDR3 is TGTGCCAGCATACAGCGGGAGTGTAGAGATACGCAGTATTTT. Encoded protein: CASIQRECRDTQYF.

The CDR3 is CASSADRNSYNEQFF. The CDR3 coding sequence is TGTGCCAGCTCAGCGGATCGCAACTCCTACAATGAGCAGTTCTTC. This sequence joins TRBV18 and TRBJ2-1; no firm D call. V was cut by 5 bases and J by 0 bases, with 11 bases left in between. The CDR3 extends over 15 amino acids. Germline V CDR1 and CDR2: KGHSH, LQKENI. Full variable domain (missing parts from reference TRBV18 and TRBJ2-1): NAGVMQNPRHLVRRRGQEARLRCSPMKGHSHVYWYRQLPEEGLKFMVYLQKENIIDESGMPKERFSAEFPKEGPSILRIQQVVRGDSAAYFCASSADRNSYNEQFFGPGTRLTVL.

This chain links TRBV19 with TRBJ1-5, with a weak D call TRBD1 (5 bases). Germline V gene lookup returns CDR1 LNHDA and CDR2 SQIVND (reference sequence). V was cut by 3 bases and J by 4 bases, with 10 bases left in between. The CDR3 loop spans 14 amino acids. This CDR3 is CASSIRTRNQPQHF. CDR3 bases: TGTGCCAGTAGTATCCGGACACGGAATCAGCCCCAGCATTTT.

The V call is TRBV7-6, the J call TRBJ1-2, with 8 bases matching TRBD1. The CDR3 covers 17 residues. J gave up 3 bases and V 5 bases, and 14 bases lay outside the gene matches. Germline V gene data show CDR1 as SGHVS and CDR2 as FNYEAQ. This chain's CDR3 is CASSSTGTGVIDYGYTF. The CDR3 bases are TGTGCCAGCAGCAGTACCGGGACAGGAGTTATCGACTATGGCTACACCTTC.

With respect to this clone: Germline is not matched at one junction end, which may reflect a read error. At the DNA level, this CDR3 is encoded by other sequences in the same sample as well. CDR3 nucleotide sequence: TGCGCCAGTAGCTCTCAACAGCAAGTAGGTGAAAAACTGTTTTTT. The encoded protein is CASSSQQQVGEKLFF. This rearrangement joins TRBV5-1 to TRBJ1-4; D gene uncertain. CDR1 and CDR2 (germline): SGHRS, YFSETQ. The CDR3 loop spans 15 amino acids.

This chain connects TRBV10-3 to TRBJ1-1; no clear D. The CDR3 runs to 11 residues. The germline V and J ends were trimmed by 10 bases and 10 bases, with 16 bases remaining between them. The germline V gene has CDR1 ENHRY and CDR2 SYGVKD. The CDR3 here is CASVGPSLAFF. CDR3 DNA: TGTGCCAGCGTGGGTCCGTCTTTAGCTTTCTTT.

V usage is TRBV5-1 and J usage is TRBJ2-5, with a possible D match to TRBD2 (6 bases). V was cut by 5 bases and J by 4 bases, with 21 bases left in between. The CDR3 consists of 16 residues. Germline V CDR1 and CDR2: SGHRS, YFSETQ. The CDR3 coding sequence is TGCGCCAGCAGTGGGCGGGGACGTAACCACAGAGAGACCCAGTACTTC. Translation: CASSGRGRNHRETQYF.

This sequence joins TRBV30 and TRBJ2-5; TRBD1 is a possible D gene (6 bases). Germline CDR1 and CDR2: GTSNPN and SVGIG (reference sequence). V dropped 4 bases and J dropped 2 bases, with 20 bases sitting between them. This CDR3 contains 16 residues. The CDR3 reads CAWIPFPGARQETQYF. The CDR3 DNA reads TGTGCCTGGATTCCATTTCCAGGGGCGAGGCAAGAGACCCAGTACTTC.

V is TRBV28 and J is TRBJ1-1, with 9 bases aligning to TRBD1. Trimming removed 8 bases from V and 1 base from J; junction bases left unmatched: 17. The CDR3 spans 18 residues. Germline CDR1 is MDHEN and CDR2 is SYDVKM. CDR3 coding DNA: TGTGCCAGCCGGGACAGGGCACTTCTCGTTATGGGGAACACTGAAGCTTTCTTT. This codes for CASRDRALLVMGNTEAFF.